These 17 T cell receptor beta chains share one sample of origin, sequenced in a study of cytomegalovirus exposure and HLA in healthy donors. With 60 Vbeta and 13 Jbeta primers, the PCR was carried out. Clones were read by immunoSEQ multiplex PCR, and TCRdb kept only the in-frame ones, dropping some. There are under 250,000 clones in the sample, with 1.1% held by the top ten. The sample consisted of PBMCs. These receptors were collected from a girl aged 2 to 9 in good health and CMV-seropositive.

The chain uses TRBV28 and TRBJ2-7; TRBD1 might be the D (5 bases). CDR3 length: 15 residues. Trimming stripped 4 bases from V and 0 bases from J, with 13 bases between. From germline, CDR1 is MDHEN and CDR2 SYDVKM. The CDR3 DNA reads TGTGCCAGCAGTTCACACAGGTTGAGCTCCTACGAGCAGTACTTC. Its protein is CASSSHRLSSYEQYF.

The chain links TRBV7-2 to TRBJ2-3, with 13 positions matching TRBD2. CDR1 is SGHTA and CDR2 is FQGNSA in the germline V gene. With V trimmed by 5 bases and J by 8 bases, 7 bases remained unmatched. The CDR3 spans 15 residues. The CDR3 here is CASSPGTSGMITQYF. The CDR3 DNA sequence: TGTGCCAGCAGCCCTGGGACTAGCGGGATGATTACGCAGTATTTT.

The V call is TRBV11-2, the J call TRBJ2-3, with TRBD1 identical over 8 bases. This CDR3 has 15 amino acids. The germline V gene has CDR1 SGHAT and CDR2 FQNNGV. V shed 3 bases, J shed 6 bases, and the junction held 8 bases outside the gene matches. CDR3 residues: CASSFWQGAIDTQYF. In DNA, the CDR3 is TGTGCCAGCAGCTTCTGGCAGGGGGCGATCGATACGCAGTATTTT.

J is TRBJ2-5 and V is TRBV27, with D possibly matching TRBD2 (6 bases). Germline V lookup: CDR1 MNHEY, CDR2 SMNVEV (reference sequence). CDR3 length: 14 residues. V was trimmed by 6 bases and J by 2 bases, leaving 13 bases between them. The CDR3 sequence is CASSKPGRQETQYF. CDR3 DNA sequence: TGTGCCAGCAGCAAACCAGGGAGGCAAGAGACCCAGTACTTC.

The rearrangement links TRBV11-1 to TRBJ2-5, with D possibly being TRBD1 (6 bases). The ends were cut back, 5 bases at V and 4 bases at J, with 17 bases in the middle. The germline V gene has CDR1 SGHAT and CDR2 FQDESV (reference sequence). This CDR3 has 15 amino acids. The chain's CDR3 is CASSPDRLVGETQYF. For the CDR3, the DNA is TGTGCCAGCAGCCCTGACAGGCTCGTGGGAGAGACCCAGTACTTC.

The chain joins TRBV15 to TRBJ1-1, with 7 bases lining up with TRBD1. Germline assignment: CDR1 LNHNV and CDR2 YYDKDF (reference sequence). The CDR3 is made up of 17 amino acids. Losses at the gene ends were 0 bases for V and 7 bases for J; bases not matched to a gene: 14. The CDR3 loop is CATSRDQSWAGGVEAFF. The DNA for the CDR3 is TGTGCCACCAGCAGAGATCAGTCCTGGGCAGGGGGTGTTGAAGCTTTCTTT.

The chain links TRBV7-9 to TRBJ2-3, with D possibly matching TRBD2 (5 bases). There are 13 residues in the CDR3. Germline V gene data show CDR1 as SEHNR and CDR2 as FQNEAQ (reference sequence). V lost 3 bases and J 6 bases, leaving 10 bases between the germline ends. This CDR3 is CASSFPGSDTQYF. The CDR3 nucleotides are TGTGCCAGCAGCTTCCCGGGGTCGGATACGCAGTATTTT.

This rearrangement joins TRBV6-4 to TRBJ2-1; perhaps TRBD2 as D (5 bases). Germline V gives CDR1 MRHNA, CDR2 SNTAGT. Trimming removed 6 bases at V and 1 base at J, with 16 bases between. The CDR3 covers 16 residues. The CDR3 here is CASSSGPGGSYNEQFF. As DNA, the CDR3 is TGTGCCAGCAGCTCCGGCCCCGGCGGGTCCTACAATGAGCAGTTCTTC.

This sequence joins TRBV7-6 and TRBJ2-3; 10 nucleotides match TRBD1. Germline CDR1 SGHVS, CDR2 FNYEAQ. The length of the CDR3 is 14 residues. After removal of 6 bases from V and 2 bases from J, the junction contained 2 bases not matched to a gene. CDR3 coding DNA: TGTGCCAGCAGGGGGACAGGGGACACAGATACGCAGTATTTT. It codes for CASRGTGDTDTQYF.

The V gene is TRBV19, the J gene TRBJ1-4; D may be TRBD1 (6 bases). The V and J ends lost 2 bases and 8 bases respectively, with 21 bases between them. The V gene's germline CDR1 is LNHDA and CDR2 SQIVND (reference sequence). CDR3 length: 17 amino acids. In DNA, the CDR3 is TGTGCCAGTAGTATATCTTTTTTCGTGGCAGGGGAAGAAAAACTGTTTTTT. This gives the protein CASSISFFVAGEEKLFF.

This sequence joins TRBV11-2 and TRBJ2-7, with D possibly being TRBD1 (6 bases). CDR3 length: 15 amino acids. Trimming took off 1 base at V and 7 bases at J, with 17 bases between the two ends. The V gene's germline CDR1 is SGHAT and CDR2 FQNNGV. The CDR3 coding sequence is TGTGCCAGCAGCTTAGGTGACAGGTTTGATGAAGAGCAGTACTTC. Translated: CASSLGDRFDEEQYF.

This CDR3 is CSVLLKMNTEAFF. The DNA of the CDR3 is TGCAGCGTTTTACTGAAAATGAACACTGAAGCTTTCTTT. The chain joins TRBV29-1 to TRBJ1-1; D is ambiguous. This CDR3 is built from 13 residues. The ends were cut back, 5 bases at V and 0 bases at J, with 10 bases in the middle. Germline V gene data show CDR1 as SQVTM and CDR2 as ANQGSEA.

The rearrangement links TRBV6-5 to TRBJ2-1, with a weak D call TRBD2 (6 bases). The CDR3 length is 13 residues. Between the trimmed V and J ends, which lost 6 bases and 10 bases, there was a span of 16 bases. Germline V gives CDR1 MNHEY, CDR2 SVGAGI. The CDR3 sequence is CASSLGGLAEQFF. The CDR3 DNA reads as TGTGCCAGCAGCCTCGGAGGGCTAGCCGAGCAGTTCTTC.

The V and J genes are TRBV5-4 and TRBJ1-3; tentative D call: TRBD1 (6 bases). Germline V CDR1 and CDR2: SGHNT, YYREEE (reference sequence). Trimming removed 6 bases at V and 2 bases at J, with 12 bases between. CDR3 length: 14 amino acids. CDR3 nucleotide sequence: TGTGCCAGCACCATAGCAGGGGCTGGAAACACCATATATTTT. The encoded protein is CASTIAGAGNTIYF.

The gene calls are TRBV7-9 and TRBJ1-5, with D possibly matching TRBD1 (5 bases). The CDR3 runs 14 residues. V lost 8 bases and J lost 1, with 12 bases in between. Germline V gene data show CDR1 as SEHNR and CDR2 as FQNEAQ (reference sequence). DNA for the CDR3: TGTGCCAGCGCGGGGCAGGCAAGCAATCAGCCCCAGCATTTT. As protein: CASAGQASNQPQHF.

The chain joins TRBV28 to TRBJ2-2, with 9 nucleotides matching TRBD1. V trimming: 5 bases; J trimming: 11 bases; junction bases outside the gene matches: 18. Germline assignment: CDR1 MDHEN and CDR2 SYDVKM. The CDR3 loop spans 17 amino acids. The DNA of the CDR3 is TGTGCCAGCAGTGCCCCCCGCGTAGGGACAGGGTATGAAGAGCTGTTTTTT. Translated: CASSAPRVGTGYEELFF.

This sequence joins TRBV19 and TRBJ2-5; D possibly corresponds to TRBD2 (6 bases). Gene TRBJ2-7 matches the end of the DNA better, so the J call may be wrong. The germline gives CDR1 LNHDA, CDR2 SQIVND (reference sequence). This CDR3 has 15 amino acids. CDR3 DNA: TGTGCCAGTAGTATAAGTGCTAGCGCCCACTACGAGCAGTACTTC. It encodes CASSISASAHYEQYF.